This T cell receptor (beta chain) was identified during a study of cytomegalovirus exposure and HLA in healthy donors. Study-wide results and limits: Later work found most CMV-associated TCR beta chains apparently HLA-restricted.

All the people who gave samples were healthy bone marrow donors. It was with 60 Vbeta and 13 Jbeta primers that the PCR ran. Produced via immunoSEQ multiplex PCR; TCRdb's table is partial and in-frame only. The sample gives about 190,000 clones, about four fifths of which show up once; 1.6% is in the top ten. This clone was seen a handful of times. What it binds is unknown. Distinct nucleotide sequences in the sample also encode this CDR3. V was pared by 3 bases and J by 4 bases, with 10 bases between. Germline-derived CDR1 and CDR2 are LNHDA and SQIVND (reference sequence). The CDR3 is 15 residues long.

The origin of this receptor is a woman aged 45-59 years in good health and CMV-seronegative. This chain connects TRBV19 to TRBJ2-6; D may be TRBD1 (5 bases). The sequenced sample was PBMCs. The chain's CDR3 is CASSMAGAGANVLTF. CDR3 in DNA: TGTGCCAGTAGTATGGCTGGGGCAGGGGCCAACGTCCTGACTTTC.